These 15 T cell receptor beta chains were sequenced from one sample in a study of human T cells and chemical hapten exposure. Time point in this sample: healthy volunteer bleed at 2 weeks. Total RNA was isolated from unfractionated whole blood. TCRdb recomputed calls from the RACE reads with MiXCR, one row per CDR3 protein. The table lists around 130,000 distinct CDR3 sequences, approximately 9% of them singletons. The sequenced material came from whole blood. These receptors came from a male donor in good health. Some clones in this sample may be carry-over from other donors' samples.

This clonotype was observed a few times. The gene calls are TRBV10-3 and TRBJ1-2; TRBD1 might be the D (5 bases). From germline, CDR1 is ENHRY and CDR2 SYGVKD. Trimming cost V 6 bases and J 3 bases, with 14 bases left between them. The CDR3 consists of 14 residues. Here the CDR3 DNA reads TGTGCCATCAGAGAAAGGGAGGGGTACTATGGCTACACCTTC. The encoded protein is CAIREREGYYGYTF.

The chain has TRBV12-3 or TRBV12-4 and TRBJ2-1, with D perhaps TRBD1 (5 bases). Deletions cut 7 bases from V and 6 bases from J, with 13 bases between. CDR3 length equals 13 residues. The chain's CDR3 is CASTMTRANEQFF. DNA for the CDR3: TGTGCCAGCACCATGACCAGGGCCAATGAGCAGTTCTTC.

The J gene is TRBJ1-4, the V gene TRBV6-5; the D is unclear. V was shortened by 0 bases and J by 4 bases, with 9 bases between the two germline ends. The CDR3 has 15 residues. Germline V gene lookup returns CDR1 MNHEY and CDR2 SVGAGI. CDR3 amino acids: CASSYSGQINEKLFF. The CDR3 coding sequence is TGTGCCAGCAGTTACTCCGGGCAGATTAATGAAAAACTGTTTTTT.

This chain connects TRBV19 to TRBJ2-1; 10 nucleotides match TRBD2. V was pared by 3 bases and J by 5 bases, with 16 bases of the junction left unmatched. This CDR3 contains 19 residues. Germline CDR1 LNHDA, CDR2 SQIVND (reference sequence). The CDR3 DNA follows: TGTGCCAGTAGTATGGCCCGGACTAGCGGCCCAGACCCCCACAATGAGCAGTTCTTC. It is translated as CASSMARTSGPDPHNEQFF.

This clonotype appeared many times. J is TRBJ1-6 and V is TRBV12-3 or TRBV12-4, with D possibly matching TRBD1 (5 bases). The CDR3 sequence is 17 residues long. Trimming cost V 5 bases and J 0 bases, with 14 bases left between them. The CDR3 DNA is TGTGCCAGCAGTCCTAGCCCGAGGGGCTCCTATAATTCACCCCTCCACTTT. Protein: CASSPSPRGSYNSPLHF.

This clonotype was found many times. The rearrangement joins TRBV14 to TRBJ2-1; 10 positions match TRBD2. The germline CDR1 and CDR2 sequences are SGHDN and FVKESK. This CDR3 contains 19 residues. The V segment lost 0 bases and the J segment 0 bases; nucleotides outside the gene matches: 8. The CDR3: CASSQENSGGPSSYNEQFF. The CDR3 region has the DNA TGTGCCAGCAGCCAAGAGAATAGCGGGGGGCCTAGCTCCTACAATGAGCAGTTCTTC.

The V and J genes are TRBV29-1 and TRBJ1-4; D remains unclear. The CDR3 has 12 amino acids. The germline CDR1 and CDR2 sequences are SQVTM and ANQGSEA. Deletions cut 4 bases from V and 5 bases from J, with 8 bases between. As DNA, the CDR3 is TGCAGCGTTGCCGGTCCCAATGAAAAACTGTTTTTT. The encoded protein is CSVAGPNEKLFF. The variable domain in full, completed from reference TRBV29-1 and TRBJ1-4, reads SAVISQKPSRDICQRGTSLTIQCQVDSQVTMMFWYRQQPGQSLTLIATANQGSEATYESGFVIDKFPISRPNLTFSTLTVSNMSPEDSSIYLCSVAGPNEKLFFGSGTQLSVL.

The V gene is TRBV19, the J gene TRBJ1-1; possible D gene TRBD1, 6 bases. V lost 5 bases, J lost 0 bases, and 16 bases lay in between. Germline V CDR1 and CDR2: LNHDA, SQIVND (reference sequence). This CDR3 contains 16 residues. The CDR3 is CASSSKYRDMNTEAFF. The DNA of the CDR3 is TGTGCCAGTAGTTCTAAGTACCGGGACATGAACACTGAAGCTTTCTTT.

A few counts support this clonotype. CDR3 loop: CASSQRTENIQYF. For the CDR3, the DNA is TGTGCCAGCAGCCAGCGGACAGAAAACATTCAGTACTTC. The V and J genes are TRBV14 and TRBJ2-4; D possibly corresponds to TRBD1 (6 bases). CDR3 length: 13 residues. Trimming removed 3 bases at V and 5 bases at J, with 8 bases between. Germline V CDR1 and CDR2: SGHDN, FVKESK.

The chain carries TRBV7-8 and TRBJ2-6; the D gene is possibly TRBD2 (5 bases). CDR1 SGHVS and CDR2 FQNEAQ come from the germline V gene. V lost 7 bases and J lost 0, with 16 bases in between. CDR3 length: 17 residues. CDR3 sequence (DNA): TGTGCCAGCACCCTTGAGGGATCTGACTCTGGGGCCAACGTCCTGACTTTC. Protein sequence: CASTLEGSDSGANVLTF.

The sample holds many counts of this clonotype. The chain couples TRBV3-1 to TRBJ1-4; D not certain. The CDR3 has 14 amino acids. CDR1 and CDR2 from the germline V gene are LGHDT and YNNKEL (reference sequence). The V gene lost 6 bases and the J gene lost 8 bases, with 16 bases spanning the gap. CDR3 DNA sequence: TGTGCCAGCAGAGGAGAAGGCGGCGGGGAAAAACTGTTTTTT. Encoded protein: CASRGEGGGEKLFF.

The sample holds many counts of this clonotype. Here the CDR3 DNA reads TGCGCCAGCAGCTTGGCAGGAGGGAACACTGAAGCTTTCTTT. Translated: CASSLAGGNTEAFF. This sequence joins TRBV5-1 and TRBJ1-1; D unresolved. Trimming removed 0 bases from V and 1 base from J, with 7 bases in between. The CDR3 length is 14 residues. Per the germline V gene, CDR1 is SGHRS and CDR2 is YFSETQ.

This clonotype was seen repeatedly, ten times or more. The chain joins TRBV20-1 to TRBJ2-7; TRBD2 is a possible D gene (5 bases). The germline gives CDR1 DFQATT, CDR2 SNEGSKA (reference sequence). This CDR3 spans 14 amino acids. V lost 5 bases, J lost 1 base, and 15 bases lay in between. This chain's CDR3 is CSAGGGGVSYEQYF. The CDR3 DNA reads TGCAGTGCTGGAGGAGGAGGTGTTTCCTACGAGCAGTACTTC.

V usage is TRBV27 and J usage is TRBJ1-6; tentatively, D is TRBD1 (6 bases). CDR1 and CDR2 (germline): MNHEY, SMNVEV (reference sequence). The CDR3 spans 17 residues. Trimming removed 7 bases at V and 7 bases at J, with 23 bases between. CDR3 loop: CASTHFIQGALNSPLHF. The CDR3 DNA reads as TGTGCCAGCACTCACTTTATACAGGGTGCGCTAAATTCACCCCTCCACTTT.

V gene TRBV6-5 combines with J gene TRBJ1-2; D is perhaps TRBD1 (5 bases). The CDR3 length is 14 residues. Germline V lookup: CDR1 MNHEY, CDR2 SVGAGI. V lost 6 bases and J 3 bases, leaving 14 bases between the germline ends. The CDR3 sequence is CASSPDTDYYGYTF. CDR3 bases: TGTGCCAGCAGCCCGGACACGGACTACTATGGCTACACCTTC.